What follows is one T cell receptor beta chain and its context. The data were obtained in a study of blood T cell repertoires in COVID-19. Between the trimmed V and J ends, which lost 5 bases and 0 bases, there was a span of 11 bases. CDR3 length: 15 amino acids. The germline CDR1 and CDR2 sequences are SGHTA and FQGTGA. Assay used: immunoSEQ multiplex PCR; TCRdb lists only in-frame clones, some missing. The sample lists 200,000 to 250,000 clones; around 83% were seen once. What was sequenced was peripheral blood. This clonotype was sampled from a man aged 40-55 years with acute or convalescent COVID-19. The chain links TRBV7-3 to TRBJ2-1, with a tentative D call TRBD2 (6 bases). The CDR3 is CASSQDGSSYNEQFF. The DNA for the CDR3 is TGTGCCAGCAGCCAGGACGGGAGCTCCTACAATGAGCAGTTCTTC.